This TCR beta chain was sequenced for a study of CD8+ T cells in alopecia areata listed by TCRdb under 2018. For the wider study: Treated patients were enrolled in an open-label pilot trial of oral tofacitinib at 5 to 10 mg twice daily for moderate-to-severe alopecia areata. Tofacitinib was administered for 6 to 18 months, and 6 months of follow-up off drug were then conducted to assess delayed response and recurrence. The SALT score, which quantifies the percentage of affected scalp surface area, was used to measure disease severity in treated patients. High-throughput TCRbeta sequencing was used to examine T cell clonal expansion in alopecia areata in both the C3H/HeJ mouse model and human patients. Scalp tissue and sorted CD4+ and CD8+ peripheral blood T cells from patchy and totalis/universalis alopecia areata patients and from healthy controls were covered by human TCRbeta sequencing. Biopsies were taken from tofacitinib-treated patients at baseline and at 4 and 24 weeks of treatment, and a later scalp biopsy was taken in several of the tofacitinib-treated patients. Scalp clonality was compared among normal scalp (n=4), patchy alopecia areata scalp (n=8), and alopecia totalis/universalis scalp (n=8). RNA was obtained with the PAXgene miRNA kit for fixed scalp, the miRNeasy kit for PBMCs, and the RNeasy kit for mouse skin. immunoSEQ multiplex PCR using 35 Vbeta forward primers and 13 Jbeta reverse primers was used to amplify TCRbeta CDR3 regions.

What the authors observed across the whole study: Lesional scalp, especially in alopecia totalis/universalis, showed higher clonality and more expanded CD8+ clones than normal scalp, suggesting antigenic drive. Shared TCR sequences between patients were less evident than in mice, which may be partly attributable to HLA diversity in the patient population. Many expanded lesional clones were found to persist in scalp and blood during tofacitinib treatment, and relapse after treatment cessation may be partly explained by this persistence. Scalp clonality and the number of expanded CD8+ clones among the top 100 scalp clones were significantly decreased by tofacitinib. Scalp TCR repertoire analysis is complicated because resident alphabeta T cells in normal human skin are also sequenced, whereas mouse skin is dominated by gammadelta T cells. Because the treated cohort was small and had just a single nonresponder, larger studies are needed to establish links between baseline CD8+ expansion and response.

This specimen's time point label, per the study, means: four to five weeks on oral tofacitinib. The treatment or condition label, read with the paper, signifies: oral pan-JAK inhibitor, 5-10 mg twice daily. Peripheral blood and lesional scalp punch biopsies were obtained from patients with alopecia areata. PBMCs were isolated by density centrifugation and stained for CD3, CD4 and CD8, and CD4+ and CD8+ T cells were sorted on a FACSAria. V lost 4 bases and J lost 8 bases; the stretch between them is 14 bases long. The CDR3, cysteine through phenylalanine, is 14 amino acids long. The entry retains the CDR3 DNA only, 42 bases that are in frame from base 1. In the germline V gene (reference sequence), CDR1 corresponds to MNHNY and CDR2 to SVGAGI. As to this clone: Its antigen has not been determined. Base qualities are not recorded, but no much larger clone differs from it by a single base.

Libraries were made using the immunoSEQ multiplex PCR assay. For TCR sequencing, RNA was extracted from every sample and reverse transcribed into cDNA to serve as template. First-strand cDNA was synthesized with SuperScript III using a 2:1 mix of oligo-dT and random hexamers. Amplification bias was assessed with a synthetic immune receptor repertoire, and residual bias was removed computationally. Turning to the authors' computational methods: After raw reads were preprocessed to remove errors, the CDR3 was defined following IMGT conventions as running from the conserved cysteine to phenylalanine. Clonality was computed by normalizing Shannon entropy by log2 of the number of productive unique TCRs and subtracting the result from 1. CD4 or CD8 identity of scalp clones was inferred by cross-referencing scalp TCRbeta sequences with sorted blood CD4 and CD8 repertoires. Held by TCRdb, this immuneACCESS table contains in-frame sequences only and omits some clones. Under half of the omission traces to an unresolved V gene where checked; the cause of the rest is unknown. V and J calls and clone size are given by that table; D and trimming were obtained from the DNA. The sample has some 200,000 clones on record, around 60% of them singletons. The top ten clones comprise about 3% of the sample.

Sequences were derived from CD4+ T cells sorted from blood, sampled at week 4, from a patient treated with tofacitinib. The chain couples TRBV6-6 to TRBJ1-4; possibly the D gene is TRBD1, per 6 matching bases. The TCR was taken from a human donor with alopecia areata. The DNA is as follows: TGTGCCAGCAGTTTACAGGGCTTTAGCGAAAAACTGTTTTTT. It translates as CASSLQGFSEKLFF.